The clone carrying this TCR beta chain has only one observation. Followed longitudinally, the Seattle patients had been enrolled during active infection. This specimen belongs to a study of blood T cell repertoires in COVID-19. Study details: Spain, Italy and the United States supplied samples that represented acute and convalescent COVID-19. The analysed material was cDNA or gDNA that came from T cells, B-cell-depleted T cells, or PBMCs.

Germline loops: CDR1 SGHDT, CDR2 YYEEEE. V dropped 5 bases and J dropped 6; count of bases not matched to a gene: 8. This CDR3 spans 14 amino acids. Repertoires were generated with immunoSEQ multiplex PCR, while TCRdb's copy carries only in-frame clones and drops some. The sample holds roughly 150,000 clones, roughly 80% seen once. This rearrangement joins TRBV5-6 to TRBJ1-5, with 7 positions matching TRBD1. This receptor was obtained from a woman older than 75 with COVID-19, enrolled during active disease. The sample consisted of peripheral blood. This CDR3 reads CASSREQGSQPQHF. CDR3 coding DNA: TGTGCCAGCAGTAGGGAACAGGGGAGTCAGCCCCAGCATTTT.